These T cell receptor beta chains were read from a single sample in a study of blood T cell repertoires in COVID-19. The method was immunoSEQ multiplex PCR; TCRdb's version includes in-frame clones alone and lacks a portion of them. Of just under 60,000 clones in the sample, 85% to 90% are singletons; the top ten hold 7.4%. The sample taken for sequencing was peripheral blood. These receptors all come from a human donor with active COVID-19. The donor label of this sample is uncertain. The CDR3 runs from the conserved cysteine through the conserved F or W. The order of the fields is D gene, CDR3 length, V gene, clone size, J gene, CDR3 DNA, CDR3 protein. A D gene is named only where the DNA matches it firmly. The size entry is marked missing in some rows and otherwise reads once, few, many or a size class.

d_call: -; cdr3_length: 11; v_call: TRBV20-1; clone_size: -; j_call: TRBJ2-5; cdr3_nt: TGCAGTGCTACCGGGGGTGAGACCCAGTACTTC; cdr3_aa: CSATGGETQYF
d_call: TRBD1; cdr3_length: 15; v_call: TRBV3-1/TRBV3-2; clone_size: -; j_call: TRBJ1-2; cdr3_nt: TGTGCCAGCAGCCAACCCGGACAGGGGGTATATGGCTACACCTTC; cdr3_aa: CASSQPGQGVYGYTF
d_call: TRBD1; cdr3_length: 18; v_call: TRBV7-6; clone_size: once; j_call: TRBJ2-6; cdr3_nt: TGTGCCAGCAGCTTAGGGCACAGGGGGCGATCTGGGGCCAACGTCCTGACTTTC; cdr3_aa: CASSLGHRGRSGANVLTF
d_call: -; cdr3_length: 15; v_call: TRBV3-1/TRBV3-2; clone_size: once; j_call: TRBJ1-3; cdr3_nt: TGTGCCAGCAGCCAAGGGGGCGGGATGAGAAACACCATATATTTT; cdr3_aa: CASSQGGGMRNTIYF
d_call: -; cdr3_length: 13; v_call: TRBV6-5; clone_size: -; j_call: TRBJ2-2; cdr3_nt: TGTGCATGCACGGAGCTGAACACCGGGGAGCTGTTTTTT; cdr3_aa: CACTELNTGELFF
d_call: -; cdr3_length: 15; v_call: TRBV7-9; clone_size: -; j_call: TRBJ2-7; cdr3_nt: TGTGCCAGCAGCTCGGGGATCACACCGGAGCACGAGCAGTACTTC; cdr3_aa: CASSSGITPEHEQYF
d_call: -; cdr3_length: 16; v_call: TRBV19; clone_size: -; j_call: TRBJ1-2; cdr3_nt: TGTGCCAGTAGTATAGGGGAATCGGGGGGCAACTATGGCTACACCTTC; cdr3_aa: CASSIGESGGNYGYTF
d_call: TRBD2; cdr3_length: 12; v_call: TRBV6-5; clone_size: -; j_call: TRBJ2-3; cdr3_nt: TGTGCCAGCATCGACCCGCGGGGGACGCAGTATTTT; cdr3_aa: CASIDPRGTQYF
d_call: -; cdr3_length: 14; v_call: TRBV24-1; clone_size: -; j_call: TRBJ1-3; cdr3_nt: TGTGCCACCAGTGACGCTCCGGGGGGGAACACCATATATTTT; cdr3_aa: CATSDAPGGNTIYF
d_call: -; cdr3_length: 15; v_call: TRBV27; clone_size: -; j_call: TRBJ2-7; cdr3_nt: TGTGCCAGCAGTTTCGGTGGGGCCCTCGTGGGCGAGCAGTACTTC; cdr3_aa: CASSFGGALVGEQYF
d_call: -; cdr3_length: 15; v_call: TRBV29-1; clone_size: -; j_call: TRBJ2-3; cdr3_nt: TGCAGCGTGAAAGGTCTGGGCGTTGCAACAGATACGCAGTATTTT; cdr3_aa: CSVKGLGVATDTQYF
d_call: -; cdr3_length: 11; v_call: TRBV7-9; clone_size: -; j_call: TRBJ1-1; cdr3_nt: TGTGCCAGCAGCCGGAACACTGAAGCTTTCTTT; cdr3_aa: CASSRNTEAFF
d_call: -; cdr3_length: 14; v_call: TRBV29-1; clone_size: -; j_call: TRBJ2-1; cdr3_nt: TGCAGCGTTCCCCGGGACTCATACAATGATGAGCAGTTCTTC; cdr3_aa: CSVPRDSYNDEQFF
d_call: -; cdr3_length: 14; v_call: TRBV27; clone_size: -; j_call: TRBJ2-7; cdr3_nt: TGTGCCAGCAGTCCCGGACTAACCTCCTACGAGCAGTACTTC; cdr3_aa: CASSPGLTSYEQYF
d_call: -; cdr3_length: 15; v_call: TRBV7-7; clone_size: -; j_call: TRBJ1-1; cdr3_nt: TGTGCTAGCAGCCCACTTTTGGGGGGGCATTCTGAAGCTTTCTTT; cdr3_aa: CASSPLLGGHSEAFF
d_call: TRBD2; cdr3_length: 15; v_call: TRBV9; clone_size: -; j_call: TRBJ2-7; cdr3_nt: TGTGCCAGCAGCGTAGGAGGGACTAGTATCTACGAGCAGTACTTC; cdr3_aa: CASSVGGTSIYEQYF
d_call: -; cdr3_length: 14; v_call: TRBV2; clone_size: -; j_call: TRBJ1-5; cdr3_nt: TGTGCCAGCAGTGAAGCAAGGAGGGATCAGCCCCAGCATTTT; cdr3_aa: CASSEARRDQPQHF
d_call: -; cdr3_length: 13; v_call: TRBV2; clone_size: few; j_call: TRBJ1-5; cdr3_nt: TGTGCCAGCAGTGTGGACAGACCTCAGCCCCAGCATTTT; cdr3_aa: CASSVDRPQPQHF
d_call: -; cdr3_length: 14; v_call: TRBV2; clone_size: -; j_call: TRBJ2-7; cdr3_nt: TGTGCCAGCAGTGTAGGTTTCAGGGGGGTCGAGCAGTACTTC; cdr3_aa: CASSVGFRGVEQYF
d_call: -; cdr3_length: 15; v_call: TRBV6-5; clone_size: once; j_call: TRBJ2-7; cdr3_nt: TGTGCCAGCAGTCCACACAGGGGACGGGGGAATGAGCAGTACTTC; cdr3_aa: CASSPHRGRGNEQYF
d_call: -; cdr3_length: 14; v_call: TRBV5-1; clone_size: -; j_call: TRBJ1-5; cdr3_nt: TGCGCCAGCAGCATGGAGCCCGGGAATCAGCCCCAGCATTTT; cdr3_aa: CASSMEPGNQPQHF
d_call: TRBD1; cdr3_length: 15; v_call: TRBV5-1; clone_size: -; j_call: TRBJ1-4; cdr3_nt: TGCGCCAGCAGCAGACAGGGTCAAGCTAATGAAAAACTGTTTTTT; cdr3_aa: CASSRQGQANEKLFF
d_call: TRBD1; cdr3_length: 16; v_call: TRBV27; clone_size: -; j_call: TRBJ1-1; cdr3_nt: TGTGCCAGCAGTTTTCGCTTTCAGGGGGCGGGCACTGAAGCTTTCTTT; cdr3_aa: CASSFRFQGAGTEAFF
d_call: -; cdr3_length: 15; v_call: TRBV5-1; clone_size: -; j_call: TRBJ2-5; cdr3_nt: TGCGCCAGCAGCTTAGATTACAGGGACCTATGGGTCCAGTACTTC; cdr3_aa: CASSLDYRDLWVQYF
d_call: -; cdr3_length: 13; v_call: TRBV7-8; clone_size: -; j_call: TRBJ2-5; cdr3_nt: TGTGCCAGCGTAGGGCGGGACCAAGAGACCCAGTACTTC; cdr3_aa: CASVGRDQETQYF
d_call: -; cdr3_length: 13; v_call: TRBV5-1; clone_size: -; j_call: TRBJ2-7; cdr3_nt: TGCGCCAGCAGCTTGGATCAGGTTCTCGAGCAGTACTTC; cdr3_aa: CASSLDQVLEQYF
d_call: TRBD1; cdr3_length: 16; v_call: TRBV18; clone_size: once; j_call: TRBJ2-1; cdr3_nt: TGTGCCAGCTCACAAACACCGGGACAGGGGGGGAATGAGCAGTTCTTC; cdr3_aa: CASSQTPGQGGNEQFF
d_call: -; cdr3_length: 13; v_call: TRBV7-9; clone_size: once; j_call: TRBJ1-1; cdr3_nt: TGTGCCAGCAGCCTGGGCAGCAACACTGAAGCTTTCTTT; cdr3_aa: CASSLGSNTEAFF
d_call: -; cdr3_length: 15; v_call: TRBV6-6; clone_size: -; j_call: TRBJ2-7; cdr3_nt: TGTGCCAGCAGCCCCCCCAGCGGCAGCTCCTACGAGCAGTACTTC; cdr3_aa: CASSPPSGSSYEQYF
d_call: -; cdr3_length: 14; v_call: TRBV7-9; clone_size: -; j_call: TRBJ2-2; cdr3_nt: TGTGCCAGCAGCCCCGGGACTCACAGAGGGGAGCTGTTTTTT; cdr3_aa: CASSPGTHRGELFF
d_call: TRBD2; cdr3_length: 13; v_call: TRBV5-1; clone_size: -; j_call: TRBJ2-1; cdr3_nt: TGCGCCAGCAGCTGGGGGACTAACAATGAGCAGTTCTTC; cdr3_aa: CASSWGTNNEQFF
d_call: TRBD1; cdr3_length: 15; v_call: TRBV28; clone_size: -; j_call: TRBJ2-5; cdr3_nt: TGTGCCAGCAGTTTCCGACAGGGTTGGGAAGAGACCCAGTACTTC; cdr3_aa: CASSFRQGWEETQYF